This TCR beta chain was captured by sequencing in a study of blood T cell repertoires in COVID-19. Method: immunoSEQ multiplex PCR; TCRdb's copy keeps in-frame clones and lacks some. The sample yields about 190,000 clones, about nine tenths seen once. V lost 5 bases and J lost 0, with 5 bases in between. CDR3 length: 13 amino acids. The germline V gene has CDR1 MNHEY and CDR2 SVGAGI. The rearrangement uses TRBV6-5 and TRBJ1-5, with D uncertain. The receptor was derived from a middle-aged man with acute or convalescent COVID-19. Sequencing was done on a sample of peripheral blood. The CDR3 region has the DNA TGTGCCAGCAGTCGAGATAGCAATCAGCCCCAGCATTTT. Protein: CASSRDSNQPQHF.